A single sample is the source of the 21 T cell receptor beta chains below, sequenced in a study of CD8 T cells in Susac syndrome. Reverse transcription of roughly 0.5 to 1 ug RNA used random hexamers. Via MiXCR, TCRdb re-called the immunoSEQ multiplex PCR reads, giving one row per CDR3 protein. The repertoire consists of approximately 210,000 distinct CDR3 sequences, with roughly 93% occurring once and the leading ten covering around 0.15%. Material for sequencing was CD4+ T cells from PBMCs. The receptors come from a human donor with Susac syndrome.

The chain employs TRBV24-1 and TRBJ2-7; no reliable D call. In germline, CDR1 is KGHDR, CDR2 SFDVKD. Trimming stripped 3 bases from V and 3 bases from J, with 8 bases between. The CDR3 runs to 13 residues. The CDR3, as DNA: TGTGCCACCAGTGATGGAGCAGTCTACGAGCAGTACTTC. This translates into CATSDGAVYEQYF.

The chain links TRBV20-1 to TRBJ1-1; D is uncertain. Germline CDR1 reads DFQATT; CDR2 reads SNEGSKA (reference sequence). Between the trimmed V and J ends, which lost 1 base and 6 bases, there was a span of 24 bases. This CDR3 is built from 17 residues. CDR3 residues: CSARGAISGVRAAEAFF. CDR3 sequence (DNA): TGCAGTGCTAGAGGAGCCATCTCTGGGGTTCGCGCCGCTGAAGCTTTCTTT.

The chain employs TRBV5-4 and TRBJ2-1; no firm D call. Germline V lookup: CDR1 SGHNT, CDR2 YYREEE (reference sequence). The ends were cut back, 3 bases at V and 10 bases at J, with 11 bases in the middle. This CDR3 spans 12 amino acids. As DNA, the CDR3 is TGTGCCAGCAGCTCCACGCTAAGGGAGCAGTTCTTC. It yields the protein CASSSTLREQFF.

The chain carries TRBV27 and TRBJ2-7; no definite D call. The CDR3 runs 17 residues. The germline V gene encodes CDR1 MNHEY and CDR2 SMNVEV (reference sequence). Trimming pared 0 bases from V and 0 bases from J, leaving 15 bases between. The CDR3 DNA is TGTGCCAGCAGTTTATCGATTTCGGCCGTTAACTCCTACGAGCAGTACTTC. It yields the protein CASSLSISAVNSYEQYF.

The CDR3 reads CASSQGLAGEQYF. The CDR3 DNA is TGTGCCAGCAGCCAGGGACTAGCAGGCGAGCAGTACTTC. The rearrangement joins TRBV7-2 to TRBJ2-7; the match to TRBD2 covers 9 bases. After removal of 5 bases from V and 6 bases from J, the junction contained 5 bases not matched to a gene. The length of the CDR3 is 13 residues. Germline assignment: CDR1 SGHTA and CDR2 FQGNSA.

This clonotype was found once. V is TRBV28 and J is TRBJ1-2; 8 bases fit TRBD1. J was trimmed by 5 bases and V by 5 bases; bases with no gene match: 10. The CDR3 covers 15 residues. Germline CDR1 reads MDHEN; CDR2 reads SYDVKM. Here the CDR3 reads CASSALAGGPYGYTF. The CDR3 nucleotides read TGTGCCAGCAGTGCCTTGGCAGGGGGCCCGTATGGCTACACCTTC.

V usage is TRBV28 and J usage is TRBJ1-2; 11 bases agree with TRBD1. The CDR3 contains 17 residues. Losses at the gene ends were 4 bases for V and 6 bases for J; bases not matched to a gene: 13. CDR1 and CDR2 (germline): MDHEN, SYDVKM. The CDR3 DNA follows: TGTGCCAGCAGTTCCCCGGGACAGGGGGAGGGTAGCCATGGCTACACCTTC. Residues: CASSSPGQGEGSHGYTF.

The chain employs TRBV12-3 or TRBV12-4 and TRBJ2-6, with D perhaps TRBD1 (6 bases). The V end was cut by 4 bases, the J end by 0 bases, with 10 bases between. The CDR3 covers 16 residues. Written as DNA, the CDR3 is TGTGCCAGCAGTTGGGGACAACGCTCTGGGGCCAACGTCCTGACTTTC. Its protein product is CASSWGQRSGANVLTF.

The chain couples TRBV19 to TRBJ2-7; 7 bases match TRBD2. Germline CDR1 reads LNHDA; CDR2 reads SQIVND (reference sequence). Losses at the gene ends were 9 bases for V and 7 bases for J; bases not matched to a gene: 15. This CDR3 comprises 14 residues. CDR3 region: CASATQGGRQEQYF. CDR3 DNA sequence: TGTGCCAGCGCAACCCAGGGAGGGCGGCAAGAGCAGTACTTC.

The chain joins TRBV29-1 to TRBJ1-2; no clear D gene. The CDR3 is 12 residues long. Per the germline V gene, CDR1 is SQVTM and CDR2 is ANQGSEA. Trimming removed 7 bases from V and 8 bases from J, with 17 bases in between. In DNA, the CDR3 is TGCAGCGCCGAAGACGGCGGATACGGCTACACCTTC. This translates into CSAEDGGYGYTF.

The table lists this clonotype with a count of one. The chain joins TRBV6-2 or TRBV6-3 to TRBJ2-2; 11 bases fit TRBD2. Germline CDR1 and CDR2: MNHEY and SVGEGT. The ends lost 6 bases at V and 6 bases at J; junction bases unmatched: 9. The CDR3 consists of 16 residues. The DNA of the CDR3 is TGTGCCAGCAGGCCGGGACTAGCGGTTACTCCCGGGGAGCTGTTTTTT. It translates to CASRPGLAVTPGELFF.

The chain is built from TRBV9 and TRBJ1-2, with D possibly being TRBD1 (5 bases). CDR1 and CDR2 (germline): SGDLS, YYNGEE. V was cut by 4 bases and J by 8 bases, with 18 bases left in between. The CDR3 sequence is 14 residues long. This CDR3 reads CASSPGGVGNGYTF. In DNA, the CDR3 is TGTGCCAGCAGCCCTGGGGGGGTCGGGAACGGCTACACCTTC.

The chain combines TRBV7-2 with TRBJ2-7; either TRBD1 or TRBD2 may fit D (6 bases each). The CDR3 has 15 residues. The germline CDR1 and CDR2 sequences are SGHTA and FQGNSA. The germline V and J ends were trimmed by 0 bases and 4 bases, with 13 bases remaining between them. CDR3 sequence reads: CASSLAGGGRYEQYF. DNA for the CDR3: TGTGCCAGCAGCTTAGCCGGAGGGGGGCGTTACGAGCAGTACTTC.

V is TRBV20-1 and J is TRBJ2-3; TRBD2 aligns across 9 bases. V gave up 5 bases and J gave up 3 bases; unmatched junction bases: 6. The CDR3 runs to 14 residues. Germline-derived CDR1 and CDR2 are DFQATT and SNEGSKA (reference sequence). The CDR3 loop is CSARPAGGTDTQYF. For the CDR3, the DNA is TGCAGTGCTCGGCCAGCGGGGGGTACAGATACGCAGTATTTT.

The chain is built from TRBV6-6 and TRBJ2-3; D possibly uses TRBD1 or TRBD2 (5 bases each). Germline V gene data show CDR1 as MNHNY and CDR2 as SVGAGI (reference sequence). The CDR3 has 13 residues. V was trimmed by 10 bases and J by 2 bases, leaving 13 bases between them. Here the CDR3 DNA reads TGTGCCATCCGGGACCCCCCCACAGATACGCAGTATTTT. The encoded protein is CAIRDPPTDTQYF.

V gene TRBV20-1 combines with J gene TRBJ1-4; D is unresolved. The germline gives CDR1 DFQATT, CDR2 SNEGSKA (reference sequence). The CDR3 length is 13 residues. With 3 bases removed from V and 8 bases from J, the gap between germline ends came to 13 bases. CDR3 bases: TGCAGTGCTAGGGGTCAGTTTATGGAAAAACTGTTTTTT. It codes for CSARGQFMEKLFF.

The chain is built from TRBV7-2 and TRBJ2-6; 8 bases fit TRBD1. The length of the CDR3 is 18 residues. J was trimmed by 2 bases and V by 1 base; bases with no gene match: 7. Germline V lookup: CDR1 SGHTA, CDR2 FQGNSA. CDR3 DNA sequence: TGTGCCAGCAGCTTAGTGCCCCCGACAGGGGCTGGGGCCAACGTCCTGACTTTC. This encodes CASSLVPPTGAGANVLTF.

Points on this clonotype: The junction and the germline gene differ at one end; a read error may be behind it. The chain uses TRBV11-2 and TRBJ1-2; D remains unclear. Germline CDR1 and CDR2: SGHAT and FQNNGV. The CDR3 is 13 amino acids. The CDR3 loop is CASSLDLWGGLSF. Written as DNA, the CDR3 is TGTGCCAGCAGCTTAGATCTCTGGGGAGGCCTTTCCTTC.

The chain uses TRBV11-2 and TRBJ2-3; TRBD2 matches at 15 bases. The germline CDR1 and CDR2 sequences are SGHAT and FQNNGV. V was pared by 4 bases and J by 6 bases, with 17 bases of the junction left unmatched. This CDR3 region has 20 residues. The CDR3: CASSSRPLNAGTSGGDTQYF. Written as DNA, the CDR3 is TGTGCCAGCAGCTCCCGTCCCCTCAATGCCGGGACTAGCGGGGGGGATACGCAGTATTTT.

The CDR3 bases are TGTGCCAGCAGCACCCGGGACGTCTTGAGACCCCTCCACTTT. Translation gives CASSTRDVLRPLHF. The V and J genes are TRBV7-2 and TRBJ1-6; a possible D gene is TRBD1 (5 bases). This CDR3 is 14 amino acids long. Trimming stripped 5 bases from V and 12 bases from J, with 17 bases between. The germline CDR1 and CDR2 sequences are SGHTA and FQGNSA.

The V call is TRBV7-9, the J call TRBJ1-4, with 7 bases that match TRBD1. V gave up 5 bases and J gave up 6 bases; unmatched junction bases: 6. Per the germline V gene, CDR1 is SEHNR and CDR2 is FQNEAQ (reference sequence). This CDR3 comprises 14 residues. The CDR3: CASSEGARDEKLFF. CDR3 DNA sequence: TGTGCCAGCAGCGAGGGGGCGCGGGATGAAAAACTGTTTTTT.